This TCR beta chain was captured in a study of cytomegalovirus exposure and HLA in healthy donors (dated by TCRdb to 2016 to 2017). For the wider study: In an earlier analysis of roughly 500 of the donors, under 300 Gb of sequence data and 100 million or so unique TCR beta sequences from roughly 200 million T cells were reported. HLA typing included class I and class II loci at four-digit resolution. To predict cytomegalovirus infection status, the study brought together high-throughput TCR immunosequencing, statistical association of individual TCRs with disease status, and machine learning. Along with the approximately 650-subject first cohort, a separate validation cohort of some 130 different subjects was used. Every discovery cohort repertoire had been produced on one sequencing platform. A later genetic analysis used genome-wide SNP genotypes for about three fifths of the 666 donors, treating that subset as a discovery cohort. Approximately 310 gigabases of sequencing data and around 80 million unique TCR sequences made up an early release that covered under 750 HLA-typed donors. The genetic ancestry cluster associated with self-reported Caucasian donors included around 76% of the roughly 380 genotyped donors. Rather than using new phenotypic data, the later analysis identified candidate immune exposures from TCR beta sequences and from how often those sequences occurred across donors. In a later analysis, previously published TCR beta repertoires from some 640 donors were re-analyzed and high-resolution HLA genotyping was added so that TCR occurrence patterns could be studied. The number of typed donors differed by locus: about 629-630 for A, B, C, DRB1 and DQB1; 500 to 550 for DQA1; 606 for DPA1; and around 450 for DPB1. Donor age, sex, ethnicity and CMV serostatus were compiled alongside the repertoire data. To decide whether each TCR beta V gene segment behaved as functional or pseudogenic, an earlier analysis of approximately 600 of the donors relied on high-throughput TCR beta sequencing. A handful of DR-DQ haplotypes were treated as single units for association and clustering because of strong linkage in the cohort. The study used immunosequencing to profile the T cell repertoires of about 670 subjects and linked those repertoires to cytomegalovirus serostatus. On average, about 200,000 unique TCR beta nucleotide sequences were sequenced per donor among about 400 genotyped donors of the cohort, with approximately 18% of those sequences being non-productive. The aim of the study was to test whether cataloging public T cell receptors could identify signatures of past pathogen exposure.

Summary of the overall study and its limitations: Across donors, most TCR sequences were observed very rarely, whereas some public TCRs were present in many individuals. In a later genetic analysis, a missense DCLRE1C variant was associated with V-gene and J-gene trimming of TCR beta chains, and the association was replicated in an independent cohort. Some IMGT-functional V segments, including TRBV6-2 and TRBV6-3, could not be told apart with the 87-base-pair reads, so those segments were excluded. A further reported finding was that TCR beta sequences accurately predicted the HLA-A and HLA-B alleles for most subjects in the first cohort. In a later analysis, TCR association rates were found to vary across HLA loci, with the most associated TCRs seen for DRB1 alleles and the fewest for HLA-C alleles. The classifier was reported to diagnose cytomegalovirus status with high specificity and sensitivity in both the original cohort and the validation cohort. Specific HLA alleles were associated with over 15,000 TCR beta sequences at a false discovery rate of 0.05 in a later analysis. In the study, approximately 160 TCR beta chains were listed as associated with cytomegalovirus. According to a later analysis, most CMV-associated TCR beta chains appeared to be HLA-restricted, and the HLA associations seemed to be driven largely by CMV exposure. The presence/absence analyses assumed that sequencing depth was roughly uniform across donors, and that assumption may not be true. Because HLA typing was missing for some donors at each locus, association tests included only the typed subset. A cluster of highly shared sequence variants was judged likely to represent a technical artifact of the sequencing pipeline. Because counts were too low, more than 15 rarely observed V segments, including chromosome 9 orphons, were excluded from the earlier analysis of 587 of the donors. Assigning TCR associations to individual alleles was difficult when HLA alleles, especially DR and DQ, strongly co-occurred. For the cohort, immune exposure information was limited to CMV serostatus. Linkage disequilibrium might explain the correlated functional status among segregating V segments, but an unknown experimental factor could not be ruled out. In an earlier analysis of 587 of the donors, most TCR beta V segments appeared in productive rearrangements about 90% or about 30% of the time, broadly matching IMGT annotations. The cohort was sequenced for TCR beta chains only, and without alpha or paired-chain data the features that could be detected were limited. Compared with the approximately 710-donor mean, donors in an Asian-associated ancestry cluster had fewer N-insertions in productive TCRs, according to a later genetic analysis. It was suggested by the authors that the approach could potentially be generalized to other disease states and immunological phenotypes. In vitro tests confirmed that a few of the cytomegalovirus-associated TCR beta chains recognize cytomegalovirus antigens. A later analysis reported that several top co-occurrence clusters appeared linked to parvovirus B19, influenza, CMV and Epstein-Barr virus. A later analysis found that HLA-associated TCR beta chains were more clonally expanded and had lower generation probabilities than equally common non-associated chains.

Concerning this clone itself: Its antigen remains undetermined. Qualities for individual bases were not recorded, and no much larger clone is one base off.

Libraries came from the immunoSEQ multiplex PCR assay. A mixture of 60 forward primers for TCR Vbeta segments and 13 reverse primers for TCR Jbeta segments was used in the multiplex PCR. The CDR3 region of rearranged TCR beta genes was amplified from genomic DNA with a multiplex PCR assay. The Illumina HiSeq System was used to sequence the amplified TCR beta libraries as 87-base-pair reads. The original pipeline was this. A later analysis tallied 75 million to 85 million unique TCR beta chains across the approximately 670 repertoires, and approximately 9.9 million of those chains were shared by two or more donors. A nearest-neighbor algorithm error-corrected the raw reads and collapsed the reads into unique sequences, merging closely related sequences to remove PCR and sequencing errors. V, D and J gene segments were assigned by aligning CDR3 sequences to IMGT reference sequences. For a sequence to be retained, a match of at least six nucleotides to both a V gene segment and a J gene segment was required. A rearrangement counted as productive if the CDR3 had no stop codons and remained in frame with V and J, and every other rearrangement counted as non-productive. CDR3 was defined according to IMGT convention as the region running from the second conserved V-encoded cysteine to the conserved J-encoded phenylalanine. The earlier analysis of about 500 of the donors excluded sequences that lacked an unambiguous match to a single V gene segment. An earlier analysis of 587 of the donors classified V segments as functional when productive rearrangements were above 56.7% and as segregating when the standard deviation between donors was above 5%. To diagnose cytomegalovirus status from the catalog of TCR beta chain sequences, a statistical classification framework was built. In a later analysis, V and J genes were assigned by comparing TCR nucleotide sequences against IMGT/GENE-DB human TR gene sequences. Using the TCRdist pipeline, a later analysis assigned CDR3 sequences along with most-parsimonious VDJ recombination scenarios. In a later analysis, each TCR beta chain was defined by its CDR3 amino acid sequence together with its V-gene family, and reads lacking a unique V-gene family were excluded. A later analysis removed several hundred highly shared, low-generation-probability nucleotide sequences to deal with suspected cross-contamination and a sequencing artifact. For each public chain, a later analysis derived a clonal expansion index from normalized ranks of inferred template counts within each repertoire. Generation probabilities in a later analysis came from a VDJ recombination model fitted to out-of-frame rearrangements, and those results were checked against IGoR. In a later analysis, TCR-TCR, TCR-HLA and TCR-CMV co-occurrence was scored with hypergeometric tests, and a repertoire-size bias correction was applied to TCR pairs. In a later analysis, false discovery rates were estimated by permuting HLA or CMV assignments 20 times. In a later analysis, co-occurring TCRs were grouped using DBSCAN, with TCRdist sequence similarity added in when clustering inside HLA-allele-positive subsets. Repertoires with fewer than 30,000 or more than 120,000 public chains, plus five repertoires with anomalous nucleotide sharing, were excluded from co-occurrence clustering. TCRdb took over this immuneACCESS table, retaining in-frame rearrangements with V and J assigned. Such tables are incomplete; in checked studies, under half of the missing clones stem from an unresolved V gene, and the remainder is unexplained. That table supplies the V and J calls and clone size; D and trimming were determined from the DNA. This sample gives about 160,000 clones in total; 80% to 90% of them show up just once. Roughly 7.5% of the sample is in the top ten clones.

The cohort was made up of 666 healthy bone marrow donors. All cohort members were sampled while nominally healthy, although unrecorded immune exposures were likely present. The donor tested CMV seropositive, placing the donor among the 250 to 350 seropositive members of the cohort. Each donor provided a peripheral blood sample, and peripheral blood mononuclear cells were used for TCR beta sequencing. The Qiagen DNeasy Blood Extraction Kit was used to extract genomic DNA from the blood cell samples. Looking up the germline V gene yields CDR1 MDHEN and CDR2 SYDVKM. From the cysteine through the phenylalanine, the CDR3 covers 12 amino acids. The CDR3 DNA has 36 bases and is translated from base 1. V is cut back by 6 bases and J by 3 bases, with 0 bases in the junction unmatched.

The sequence came from a woman aged 30 to 39 in good health and CMV-seropositive. The sequenced sample was PBMCs. The sequence joins TRBV28 to TRBJ2-7; 9 junctional bases match TRBD1. The CDR3 protein: CASRDRGYEQYF. The nucleotide sequence reads as follows: TGTGCCAGCAGGGACAGGGGCTACGAGCAGTACTTC.